This TCR beta chain is drawn from a study of blood T cell repertoires in COVID-19. On the study more broadly: Specimens from acute and convalescent COVID-19 originated in the United States, Italy and Spain. Sample material is recorded as cDNA or gDNA derived from T cells, B-cell-depleted T cells, or PBMCs.

Under the authors' procedure: Amplification with reference gene primers provided the estimates of nucleated cell counts. Sequenced by immunoSEQ multiplex PCR; TCRdb stores in-frame clones only, minus some. Clone size and V and J calls were adopted from that table, with D and trimming inferred from the DNA. The table has some 200,000 clones, roughly three quarters seen once. This CDR3 spans 15 amino acids. Germline V CDR1 and CDR2: MNHNS, SASEGT. V dropped 0 bases and J dropped 10 bases, with 13 bases sitting between them. The clonotype originates from a woman aged 45-65 years with active or convalescent COVID-19. The rearrangement uses TRBV6-1 and TRBJ1-6; D may be TRBD1 (5 bases). Specimen: peripheral blood. The CDR3 region has the DNA TGTGCCAGCAGTGAAGCGCGGGGGAACCAATCACCCCTCCACTTT. Residues: CASSEARGNQSPLHF.